This T cell receptor beta chain was captured in a study of cytotoxic CD8 clonotypes in ibrutinib-treated CLL. Libraries were prepared by immunoSEQ multiplex PCR; TCRdb keeps only in-frame clonotypes and omits some of them. The sample lists hundreds of thousands of clones, roughly 80% occurring once. V lost 1 base, J lost 9 bases, and 3 bases stayed unmatched. Germline CDR1 LNHNV, CDR2 YYDKDF (reference sequence). This CDR3 has 14 residues. The chain recombines TRBV15 with TRBJ2-1, with TRBD1 identical over 10 bases. The source material was PBMCs, sampled before ibrutinib treatment. The sequence was obtained from a human donor with chronic lymphocytic leukemia. This CDR3 reads CATSRAGTGAEQFF. The CDR3 nucleotides read TGTGCCACCAGCAGAGCGGGGACAGGGGCTGAGCAGTTCTTC.